This TCR beta chain is drawn from a study of beta chain features in type 1 diabetes. The J segment lost 8 bases and the V segment lost 3 bases, leaving 13 bases of the junction unmatched. Germline CDR1 reads SGHTS; CDR2 reads YDEGEE. The CDR3 is made up of 17 amino acids. As every portion of the isolated RNA was reverse transcribed, the sequencing read expressed TCRB transcripts. This table comes from immunoSEQ multiplex PCR, and its TCRdb copy is limited to in-frame clones, with some not included. The sample lists 130,000 or so clones; approximately 9.8% were seen once. This clone was counted between two and nine times.

The genes are TRBV5-8 and TRBJ2-3, with 12 bases lining up with TRBD2. The specimen sequenced was central memory CD4+ T cells from blood. The receptor was derived from a woman aged 40 to 50 in good health. This CDR3 reads CASSSLSGTSGRGTQYF. The CDR3 bases are TGTGCCAGCAGCTCCCTTTCCGGGACTAGCGGGCGGGGTACGCAGTATTTT.